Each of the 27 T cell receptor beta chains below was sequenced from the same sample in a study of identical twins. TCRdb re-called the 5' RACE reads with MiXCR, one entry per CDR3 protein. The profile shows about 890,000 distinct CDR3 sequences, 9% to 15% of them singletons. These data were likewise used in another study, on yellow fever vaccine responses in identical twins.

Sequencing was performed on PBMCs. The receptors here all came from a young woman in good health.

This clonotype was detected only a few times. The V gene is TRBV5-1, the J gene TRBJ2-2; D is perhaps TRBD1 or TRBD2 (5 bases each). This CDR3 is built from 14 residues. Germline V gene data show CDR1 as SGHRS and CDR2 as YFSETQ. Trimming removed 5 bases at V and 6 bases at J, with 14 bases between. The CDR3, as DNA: TGCGCCAGCAGTACCGGGACCCTACCCGGGGAGCTGTTTTTT. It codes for CASSTGTLPGELFF.

This CDR3 is CASSLADPTVDTQYF. CDR3 in DNA: TGCGCCAGCAGCTTAGCGGACCCCACGGTAGATACGCAGTATTTT. The rearrangement links TRBV5-1 to TRBJ2-3, with D possibly matching TRBD2 (5 bases). There are 15 residues in the CDR3. Looked up from germline, CDR1 is SGHRS and CDR2 is YFSETQ. Trimming pared 2 bases from V and 5 bases from J, leaving 15 bases between. The full variable domain, rest sourced from reference TRBV5-1 and TRBJ2-3, is KAGVTQTPRYLIKTRGQQVTLSCSPISGHRSVSWYQQTPGQGLQFLFEYFSETQRNKGNFPGRFSGRQFSNSRSEMNVSTLELGDSALYLCASSLADPTVDTQYFGPGTRLTVL.

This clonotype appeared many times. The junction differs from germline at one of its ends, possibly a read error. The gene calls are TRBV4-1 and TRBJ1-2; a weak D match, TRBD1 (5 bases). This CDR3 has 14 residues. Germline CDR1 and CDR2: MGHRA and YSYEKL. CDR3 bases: TGTGCCAGCAGCCAAGGTGGGGGAAACTATGGCTACACCTTC. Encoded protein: CASSQGGGNYGYTF.

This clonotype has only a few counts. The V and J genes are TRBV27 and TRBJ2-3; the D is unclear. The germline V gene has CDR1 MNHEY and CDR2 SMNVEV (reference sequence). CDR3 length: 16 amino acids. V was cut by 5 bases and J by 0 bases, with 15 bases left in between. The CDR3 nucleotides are TGTGCCAGCAGTACCGCAGTTGATTATAGCACAGATACGCAGTATTTT. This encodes CASSTAVDYSTDTQYF.

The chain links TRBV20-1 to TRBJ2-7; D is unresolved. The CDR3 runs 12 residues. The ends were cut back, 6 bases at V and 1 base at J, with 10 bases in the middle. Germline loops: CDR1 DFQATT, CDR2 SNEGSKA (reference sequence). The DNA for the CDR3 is TGCAGTGCCCCGGCGAGTTCCTACGAGCAGTACTTC. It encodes CSAPASSYEQYF.

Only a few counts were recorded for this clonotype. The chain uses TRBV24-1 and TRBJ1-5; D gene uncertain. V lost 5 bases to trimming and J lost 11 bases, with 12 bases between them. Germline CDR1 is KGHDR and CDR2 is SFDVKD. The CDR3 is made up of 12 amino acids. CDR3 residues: CATSGPDSTQHF. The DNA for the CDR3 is TGTGCCACCAGTGGCCCTGACTCGACCCAGCATTTT.

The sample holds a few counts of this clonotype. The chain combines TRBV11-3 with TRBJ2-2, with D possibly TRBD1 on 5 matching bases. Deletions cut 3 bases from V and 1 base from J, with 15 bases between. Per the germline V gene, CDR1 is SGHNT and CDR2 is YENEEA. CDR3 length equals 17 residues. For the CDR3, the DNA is TGTGCCAGCAGCTTCGAACTTGGCAGGGTGAACACCGGGGAGCTGTTTTTT. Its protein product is CASSFELGRVNTGELFF.

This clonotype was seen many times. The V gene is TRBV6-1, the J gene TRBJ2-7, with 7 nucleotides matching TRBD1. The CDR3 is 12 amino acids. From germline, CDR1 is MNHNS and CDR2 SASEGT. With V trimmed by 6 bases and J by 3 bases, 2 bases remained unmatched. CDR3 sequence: CASRGDSYEQYV. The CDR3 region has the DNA TGTGCCAGCAGGGGGGACAGCTACGAGCAGTACGTC.

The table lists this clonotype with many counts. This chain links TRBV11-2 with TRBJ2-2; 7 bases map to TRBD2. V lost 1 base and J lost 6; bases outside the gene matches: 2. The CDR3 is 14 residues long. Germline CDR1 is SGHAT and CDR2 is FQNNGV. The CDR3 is CASSLGGSSGELFF. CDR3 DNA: TGTGCCAGCAGCTTAGGCGGGAGCTCCGGGGAGCTGTTTTTT.

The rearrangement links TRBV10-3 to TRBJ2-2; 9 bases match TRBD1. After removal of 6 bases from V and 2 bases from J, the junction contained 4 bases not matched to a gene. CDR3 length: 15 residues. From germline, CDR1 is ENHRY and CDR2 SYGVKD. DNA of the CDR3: TGTGCCATCAGACAGGGGGCCATTAACACCGGGGAGCTGTTTTTT. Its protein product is CAIRQGAINTGELFF.

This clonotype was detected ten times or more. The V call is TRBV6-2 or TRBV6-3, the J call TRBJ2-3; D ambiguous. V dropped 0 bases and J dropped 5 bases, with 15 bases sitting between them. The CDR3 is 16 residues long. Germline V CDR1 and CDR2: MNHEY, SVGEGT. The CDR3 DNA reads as TGTGCCAGCAGTTACTCGACAACCCTTCCAGTAGATACGCAGTATTTT. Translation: CASSYSTTLPVDTQYF.

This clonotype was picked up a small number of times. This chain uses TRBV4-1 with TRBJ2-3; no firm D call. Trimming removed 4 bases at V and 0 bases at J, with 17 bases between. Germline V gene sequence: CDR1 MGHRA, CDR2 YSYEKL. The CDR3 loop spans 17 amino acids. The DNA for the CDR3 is TGCGCCAGCAGCCCGGCCGTTGGCGCGATTAGCACAGATACGCAGTATTTT. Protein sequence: CASSPAVGAISTDTQYF.

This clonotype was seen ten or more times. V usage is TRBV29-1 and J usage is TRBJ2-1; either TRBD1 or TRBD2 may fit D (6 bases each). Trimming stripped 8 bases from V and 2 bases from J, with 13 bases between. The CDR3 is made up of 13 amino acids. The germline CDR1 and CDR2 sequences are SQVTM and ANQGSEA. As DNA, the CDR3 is TGCAGCTCCAAGGAGGGGGCCTACAATGAGCAGTTCTTC. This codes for CSSKEGAYNEQFF.

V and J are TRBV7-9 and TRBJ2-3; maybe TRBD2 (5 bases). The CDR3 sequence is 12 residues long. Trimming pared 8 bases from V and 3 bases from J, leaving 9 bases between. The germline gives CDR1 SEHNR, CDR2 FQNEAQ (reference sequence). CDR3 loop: CASRGQTDTQYF. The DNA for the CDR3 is TGTGCCAGCCGAGGGCAGACAGATACGCAGTATTTT. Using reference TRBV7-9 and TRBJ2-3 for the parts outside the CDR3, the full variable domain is DTGVSQNPRHKITKRGQNVTFRCDPISEHNRLYWYRQTLGQGPEFLTYFQNEAQLEKSRLLSDRFSAERPKGSFSTLEIQRTEQGDSAMYLCASRGQTDTQYFGPGTRLTVL.

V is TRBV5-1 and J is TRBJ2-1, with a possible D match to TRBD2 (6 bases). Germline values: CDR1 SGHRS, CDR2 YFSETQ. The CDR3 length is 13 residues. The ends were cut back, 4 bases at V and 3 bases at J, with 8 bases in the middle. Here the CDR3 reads CASSGGLYNEQFF. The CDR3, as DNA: TGCGCCAGCAGCGGGGGACTCTACAATGAGCAGTTCTTC.

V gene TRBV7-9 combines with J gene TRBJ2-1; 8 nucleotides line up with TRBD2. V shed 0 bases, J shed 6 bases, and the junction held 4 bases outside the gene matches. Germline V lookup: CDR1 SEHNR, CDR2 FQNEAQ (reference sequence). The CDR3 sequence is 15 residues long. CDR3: CASSLARGAFNEQFF. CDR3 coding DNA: TGTGCCAGCAGCTTAGCGCGGGGGGCCTTCAATGAGCAGTTCTTC.

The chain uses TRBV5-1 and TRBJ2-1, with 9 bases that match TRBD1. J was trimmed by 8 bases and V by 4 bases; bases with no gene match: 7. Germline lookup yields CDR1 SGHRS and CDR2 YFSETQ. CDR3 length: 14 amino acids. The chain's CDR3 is CASSMDRGTDEQFF. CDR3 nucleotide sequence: TGCGCCAGCAGCATGGACAGGGGAACAGATGAGCAGTTCTTC.

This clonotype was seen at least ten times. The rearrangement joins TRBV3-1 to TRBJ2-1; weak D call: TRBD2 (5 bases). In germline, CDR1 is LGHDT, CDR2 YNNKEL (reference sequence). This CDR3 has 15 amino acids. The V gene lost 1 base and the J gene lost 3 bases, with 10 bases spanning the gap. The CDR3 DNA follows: TGTGCCAGCAGCCAAGGACTATCCGGCTACAATGAGCAGTTCTTC. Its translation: CASSQGLSGYNEQFF.

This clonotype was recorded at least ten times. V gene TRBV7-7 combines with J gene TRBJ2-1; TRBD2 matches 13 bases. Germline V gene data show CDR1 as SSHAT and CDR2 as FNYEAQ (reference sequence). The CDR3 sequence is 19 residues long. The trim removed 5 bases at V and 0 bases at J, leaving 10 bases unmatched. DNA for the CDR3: TGTGCCAGCAGCAACGGACTAGCGGGAGCCCCGAGCTCCTACAATGAGCAGTTCTTC. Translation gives CASSNGLAGAPSSYNEQFF.

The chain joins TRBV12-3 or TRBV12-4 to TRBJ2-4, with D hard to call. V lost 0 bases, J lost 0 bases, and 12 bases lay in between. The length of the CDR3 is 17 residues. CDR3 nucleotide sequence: TGTGCCAGCAGTTTAGCGCACCCCGGGTTAGCCAAAAACATTCAGTACTTC. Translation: CASSLAHPGLAKNIQYF.

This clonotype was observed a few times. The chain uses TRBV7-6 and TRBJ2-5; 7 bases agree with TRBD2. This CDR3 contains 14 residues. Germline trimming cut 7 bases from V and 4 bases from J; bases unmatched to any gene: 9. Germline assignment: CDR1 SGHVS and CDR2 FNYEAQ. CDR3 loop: CASTTSAGVETQYF. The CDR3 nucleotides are TGTGCCAGCACAACATCGGCGGGAGTAGAGACCCAGTACTTC.

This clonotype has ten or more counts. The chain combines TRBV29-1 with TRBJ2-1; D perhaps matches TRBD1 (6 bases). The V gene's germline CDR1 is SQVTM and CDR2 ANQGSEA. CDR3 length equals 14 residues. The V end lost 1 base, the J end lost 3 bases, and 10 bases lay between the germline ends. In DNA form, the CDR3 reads TGCAGCGTTGAAGGTAGAGGGGGCTACAATGAGCAGTTCTTC. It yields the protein CSVEGRGGYNEQFF.

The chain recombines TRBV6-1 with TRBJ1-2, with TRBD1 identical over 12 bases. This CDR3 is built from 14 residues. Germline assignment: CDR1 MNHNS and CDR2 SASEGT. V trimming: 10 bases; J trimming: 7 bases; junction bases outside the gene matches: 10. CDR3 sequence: CATNGDRGLGGYTF. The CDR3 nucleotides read TGTGCCACGAACGGGGACAGGGGGCTTGGTGGCTACACCTTC.

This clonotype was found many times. CDR3 protein: CASSPRGFYNEQFF. The CDR3 nucleotides read TGTGCCAGCAGTCCCCGGGGCTTTTACAATGAGCAGTTCTTC. The rearrangement links TRBV12-3 or TRBV12-4 to TRBJ2-1, with D possibly called TRBD1 or TRBD2 (5 bases each). Deletions cut 5 bases from V and 4 bases from J, with 12 bases between. The CDR3 runs 14 residues.

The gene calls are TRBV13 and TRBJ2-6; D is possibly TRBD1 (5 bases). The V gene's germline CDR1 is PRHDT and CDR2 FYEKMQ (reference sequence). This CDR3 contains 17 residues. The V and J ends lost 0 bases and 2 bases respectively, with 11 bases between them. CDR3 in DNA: TGTGCCAGCAGCTTAGGCCAAAGGGGTGCTGGGGCCAACGTCCTGACTTTC. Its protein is CASSLGQRGAGANVLTF.

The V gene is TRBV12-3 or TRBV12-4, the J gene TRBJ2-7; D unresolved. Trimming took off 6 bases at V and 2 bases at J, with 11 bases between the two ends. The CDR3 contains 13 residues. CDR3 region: CASSSQLAYEQYF. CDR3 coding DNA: TGTGCCAGCAGCTCCCAATTGGCCTACGAGCAGTACTTC.

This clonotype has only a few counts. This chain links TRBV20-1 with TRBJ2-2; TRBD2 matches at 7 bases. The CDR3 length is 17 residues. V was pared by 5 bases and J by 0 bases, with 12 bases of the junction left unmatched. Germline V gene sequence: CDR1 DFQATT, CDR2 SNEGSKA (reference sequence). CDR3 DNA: TGCAGTGCTTCTGTAGAGGCGGGAGACCCGAACACCGGGGAGCTGTTTTTT. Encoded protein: CSASVEAGDPNTGELFF.